The clone carrying this T cell receptor (beta chain) has ten or more counts. This record belongs to a study of T cells in Graves' hyperthyroidism and ophthalmopathy. Amplification targeted TCR beta CDR3 regions from RNA transcripts. An initial round of RT-PCR targeting the TCR CDR3 relied on the HTBI primer set. MiXCR, applied by TCRdb to the multiplex PCR reads, yields one record per CDR3 protein. In the table there are around 300,000 distinct CDR3 sequences, roughly 13% of which are singletons. This CDR3 contains 13 residues. Germline lookup yields CDR1 MDHEN and CDR2 SYDVKM. Trimming stripped 2 bases from V and 3 bases from J, with 5 bases between.

The TCR originated in a woman aged 25 to 39 with Graves' hyperthyroidism. The chain is built from TRBV28 and TRBJ1-5; D is uncertain. The sequenced sample consisted of blood. The CDR3 loop reads CASSLNPNQPQHF. CDR3 nucleotides: TGTGCCAGCAGTTTAAACCCCAATCAGCCCCAGCATTTT.